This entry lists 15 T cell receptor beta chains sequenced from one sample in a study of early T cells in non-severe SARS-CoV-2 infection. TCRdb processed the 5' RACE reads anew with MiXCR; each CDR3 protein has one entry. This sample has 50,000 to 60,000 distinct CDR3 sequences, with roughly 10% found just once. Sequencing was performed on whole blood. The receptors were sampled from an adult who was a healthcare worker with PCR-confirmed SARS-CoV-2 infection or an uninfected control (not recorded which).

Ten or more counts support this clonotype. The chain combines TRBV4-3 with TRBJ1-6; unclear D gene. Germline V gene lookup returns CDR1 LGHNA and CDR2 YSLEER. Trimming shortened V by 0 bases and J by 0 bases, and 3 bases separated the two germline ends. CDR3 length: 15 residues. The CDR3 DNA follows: TGCGCCAGCAGCCAAGACAGCTCCTATAATTCACCCCTCCACTTT. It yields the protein CASSQDSSYNSPLHF.

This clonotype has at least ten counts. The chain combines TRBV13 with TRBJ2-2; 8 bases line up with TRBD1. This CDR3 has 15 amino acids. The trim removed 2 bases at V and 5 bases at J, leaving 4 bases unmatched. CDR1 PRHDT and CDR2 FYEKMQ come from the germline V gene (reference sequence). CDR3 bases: TGTGCCAGCAGCTTACAGGGGGCGGTTACCGGGGAGCTGTTTTTT. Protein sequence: CASSLQGAVTGELFF. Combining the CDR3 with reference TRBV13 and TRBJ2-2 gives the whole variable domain AAGVIQSPRHLIKEKRETATLKCYPIPRHDTVYWYQQGPGQDPQFLISFYEKMQSDKGSIPDRFSAQQFSDYHSELNMSSLELGDSALYFCASSLQGAVTGELFFGEGSRLTVL.

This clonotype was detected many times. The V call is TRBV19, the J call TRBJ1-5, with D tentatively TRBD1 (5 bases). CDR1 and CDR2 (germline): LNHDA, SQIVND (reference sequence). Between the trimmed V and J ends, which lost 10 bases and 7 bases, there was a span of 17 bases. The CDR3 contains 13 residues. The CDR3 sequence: CATSGGLGQPQHF. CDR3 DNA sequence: TGTGCCACCTCTGGGGGTTTGGGACAGCCCCAGCATTTT.

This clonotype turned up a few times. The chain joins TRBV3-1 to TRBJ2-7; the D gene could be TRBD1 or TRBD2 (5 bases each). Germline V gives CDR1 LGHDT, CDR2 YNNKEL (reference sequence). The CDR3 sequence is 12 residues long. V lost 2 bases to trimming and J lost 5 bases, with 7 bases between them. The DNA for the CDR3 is TGTGCCAGCAGCCAACGGGACCACGAGCAGTACTTC. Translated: CASSQRDHEQYF.

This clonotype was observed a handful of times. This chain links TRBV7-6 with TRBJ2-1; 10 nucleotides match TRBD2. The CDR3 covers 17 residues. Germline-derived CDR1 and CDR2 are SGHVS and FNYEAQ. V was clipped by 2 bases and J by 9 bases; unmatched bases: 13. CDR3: CASSLKAASGREGEQFF. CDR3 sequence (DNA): TGTGCCAGCAGCTTAAAGGCGGCTAGCGGGAGAGAAGGTGAGCAGTTCTTC.

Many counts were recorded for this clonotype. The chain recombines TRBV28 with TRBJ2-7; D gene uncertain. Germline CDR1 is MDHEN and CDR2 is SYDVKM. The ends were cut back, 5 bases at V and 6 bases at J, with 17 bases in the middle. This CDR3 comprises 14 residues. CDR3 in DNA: TGTGCCAGCAGTCCCCTCGGGCTCCCCGGCGAGCAGTACTTC. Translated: CASSPLGLPGEQYF.

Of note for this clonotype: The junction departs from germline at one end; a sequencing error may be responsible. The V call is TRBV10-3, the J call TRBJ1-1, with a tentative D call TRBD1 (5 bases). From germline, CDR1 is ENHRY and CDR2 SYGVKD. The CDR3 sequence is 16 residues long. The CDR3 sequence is CAISNGPRGGNTEAFF. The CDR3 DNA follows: TGTGCCATCAGTAACGGACCGCGTGGGGGGAACACGGAAGCTTTCTTT.

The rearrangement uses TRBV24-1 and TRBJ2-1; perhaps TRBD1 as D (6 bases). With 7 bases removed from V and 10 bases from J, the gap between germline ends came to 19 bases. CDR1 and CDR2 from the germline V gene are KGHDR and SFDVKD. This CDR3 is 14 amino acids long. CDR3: CATSIRGPPGEQFF. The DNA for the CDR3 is TGTGCCACCAGCATCAGGGGACCCCCTGGGGAGCAGTTCTTC.

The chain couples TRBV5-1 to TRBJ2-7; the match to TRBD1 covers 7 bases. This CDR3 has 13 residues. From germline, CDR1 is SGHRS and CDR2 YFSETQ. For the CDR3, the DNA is TGCGCAACAAGCCCAGGGGGTCTCGAGGAGCAGTACTTC. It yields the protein CATSPGGLEEQYF.

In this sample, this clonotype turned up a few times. DNA for the CDR3: TGCAGCGTAGGTTACAGGGGGCGCGTAGATACGCAGTATTTT. Translating it yields CSVGYRGRVDTQYF. The chain recombines TRBV29-1 with TRBJ2-3; 9 bases map to TRBD1. The CDR3 extends over 14 amino acids. Germline-derived CDR1 and CDR2 are SQVTM and ANQGSEA. V gave up 6 bases and J gave up 5 bases; unmatched junction bases: 9.

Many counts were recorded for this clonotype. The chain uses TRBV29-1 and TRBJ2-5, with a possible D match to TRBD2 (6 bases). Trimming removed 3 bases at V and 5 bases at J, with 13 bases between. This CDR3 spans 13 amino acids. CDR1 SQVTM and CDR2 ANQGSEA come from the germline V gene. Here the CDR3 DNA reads TGCAGCGTTGACCTGGGGGGTCGGGAGACCCAGTACTTC. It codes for CSVDLGGRETQYF.

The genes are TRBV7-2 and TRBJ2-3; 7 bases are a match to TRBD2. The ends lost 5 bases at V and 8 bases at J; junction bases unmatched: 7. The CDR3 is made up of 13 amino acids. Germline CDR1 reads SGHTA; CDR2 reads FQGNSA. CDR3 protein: CASSGTSVGTQYF. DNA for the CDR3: TGTGCCAGCAGCGGCACTAGCGTTGGTACGCAGTATTTT.

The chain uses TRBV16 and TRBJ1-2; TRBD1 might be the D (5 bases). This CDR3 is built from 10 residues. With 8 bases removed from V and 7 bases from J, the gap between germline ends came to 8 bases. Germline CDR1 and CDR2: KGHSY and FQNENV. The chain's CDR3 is CASGAVGYTF. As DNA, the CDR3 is TGTGCCAGCGGGGCGGTTGGCTACACCTTC.

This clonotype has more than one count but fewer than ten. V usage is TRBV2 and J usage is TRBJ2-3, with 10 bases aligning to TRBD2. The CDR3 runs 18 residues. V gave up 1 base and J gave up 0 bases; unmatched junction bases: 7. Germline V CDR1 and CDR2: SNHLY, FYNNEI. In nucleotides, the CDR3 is TGTGCCAGCAGTGAAGGCGCGCTAGCGGGAGTGAGCACAGATACGCAGTATTTT. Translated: CASSEGALAGVSTDTQYF. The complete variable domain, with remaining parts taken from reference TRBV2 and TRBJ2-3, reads EPEVTQTPSHQVTQMGQEVILRCVPISNHLYFYWYRQILGQKVEFLVSFYNNEISEKSEIFDDQFSVERPDGSNFTLKIRSTKLEDSAMYFCASSEGALAGVSTDTQYFGPGTRLTVL.

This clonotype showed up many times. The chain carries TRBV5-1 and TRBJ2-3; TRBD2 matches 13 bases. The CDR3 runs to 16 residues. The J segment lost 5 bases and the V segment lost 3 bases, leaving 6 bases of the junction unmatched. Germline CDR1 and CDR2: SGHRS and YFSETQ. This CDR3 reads CASSSSTSGGRDTQYF. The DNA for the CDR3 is TGCGCCAGCAGCTCATCGACTAGCGGGGGGAGAGATACGCAGTATTTT. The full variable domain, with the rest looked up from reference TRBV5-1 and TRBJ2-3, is KAGVTQTPRYLIKTRGQQVTLSCSPISGHRSVSWYQQTPGQGLQFLFEYFSETQRNKGNFPGRFSGRQFSNSRSEMNVSTLELGDSALYLCASSSSTSGGRDTQYFGPGTRLTVL.